This T cell receptor beta chain was sequenced for a study of blood T cell repertoires in COVID-19. Profiling relied on immunoSEQ multiplex PCR, and the TCRdb table lists in-frame clones only, not all of them. Of about 61,000 clones in the sample, roughly 80% are singletons; the top ten hold about 22%. The ends lost 3 bases at V and 2 bases at J; junction bases unmatched: 12. Germline CDR1 and CDR2: MNHEY and SVGEGT. This CDR3 is 18 amino acids long. The material sequenced was peripheral blood. V is TRBV6-2 or TRBV6-3 and J is TRBJ2-3; TRBD2 matches at 9 bases. The receptor was derived from a man of 80 years or more with active or convalescent COVID-19. The CDR3 nucleotides are TGTGCCAGCAGTTATCCCAGCGGGGGGAACCCTGTCACAGATACGCAGTATTTT. This gives the protein CASSYPSGGNPVTDTQYF.